The rows below give T cell receptor beta chains drawn from one sample of a study of shared clonotypes between healthy human individuals. The table came from immunoSEQ multiplex PCR; TCRdb's copy has only in-frame clones and leaves some out. The sample records nearly 2 million clones, about 94% being singletons. The specimen sequenced was naive CD8+ T cells sorted from blood. These receptors all stem from a man aged 18 to 30 in good health. Each CDR3 is given with its conserved first and last residue. D genes are given only for firm matches.

d_call | j_call | v_call | cdr3_nt | cdr3_aa
- | TRBJ1-6 | TRBV27 | TGTGCCAGCGCTTACCTCTCCTCCTATAATTCACCCCTCCACTTT | CASAYLSSYNSPLHF
- | TRBJ2-5 | TRBV7-3 | TGTGCCAGCAGCTGGACGGTTCAAGAGACCCAGTACTTC | CASSWTVQETQYF
- | TRBJ2-1 | TRBV7-9 | TGTGCCAGCAGCTCCCCAACCCTTACCGGCTCCTACAATGAGCAGTTCTTC | CASSSPTLTGSYNEQFF
TRBD1 | TRBJ1-2 | TRBV27 | TGTGCCAGCAGTTTATATGGGGGACAGATATATGGCTACACCTTC | CASSLYGGQIYGYTF
- | TRBJ2-7 | TRBV6-5 | TGTGCCAGCAGTTACTCGGGGCTCGAGCAGTACTTC | CASSYSGLEQYF
- | TRBJ2-3 | TRBV5-1 | TGCGCCAGCAGCTCAGGAGGGCCCGGGGTAGTGGCAGATACGCAGTATTTT | CASSSGGPGVVADTQYF
- | TRBJ2-3 | TRBV13 | TGTGCCAGCAGCTTAATCGGAGAAGCAGATACGCAGTATTTT | CASSLIGEADTQYF
- | TRBJ2-7 | TRBV7-9 | TGTGCCAGTGCGGAGCAATCCTACGAGCAGTACTTC | CASAEQSYEQYF
TRBD1 | TRBJ2-1 | TRBV2 | TGTGCCAGCAGTAAGACAGGGGCTGTGGTTCTTCCCTACAATGAGCAGTTCTTC | CASSKTGAVVLPYNEQFF
- | TRBJ1-1 | TRBV28 | TGTGCCAGCAGTTTTGAATTCGGTTTTAACACTGAAGCTTTCTTT | CASSFEFGFNTEAFF
- | TRBJ1-1 | TRBV5-4 | TGTGCCAGCAGCTTGAAAAGGGTCGCCGTGAACACTGAAGCTTTCTTT | CASSLKRVAVNTEAFF
TRBD1 | TRBJ2-7 | TRBV19 | TGTGCCAGTAGTAACGGACAGGCCAACTACGAGCAGTACTTC | CASSNGQANYEQYF
- | TRBJ2-2 | TRBV4-1 | TGCGCCAGCAGCCAAGATAAAGGAAGGGGAACCGGGGAGCTGTTTTTT | CASSQDKGRGTGELFF
- | TRBJ1-1 | TRBV2 | TGTGCCAGCAGTGAACCATTTTTTGGCGGAGTCGCTGAAGCTTTCTTT | CASSEPFFGGVAEAFF